This section outlines one T cell receptor beta chain sequence together with its context. Its antigen is undetermined. The data are from a study of identical twins. TCRdb ran MiXCR on the 5' RACE reads and lists one entry per CDR3 protein. The sample contains around 570,000 distinct CDR3 sequences, 9.6% of which appear only once. Study-level findings and limits: Conclusions rested on cross-sectional statistics rather than following the same donors.

The V and J ends lost 5 bases and 2 bases respectively, with 16 bases between them. This CDR3 has 15 amino acids. Per the germline V gene, CDR1 is LNHNV and CDR2 is YYDKDF (reference sequence). The sample also formed part of further work on yellow fever vaccine responses in identical twins.

The genes are TRBV15 and TRBJ2-7; weak D call: TRBD1 (6 bases). This TCR derives from a woman aged 18-29 years in good health. Sequenced sample: PBMCs. The CDR3 coding sequence is TGTGCCACCAGCTTCAAGGGGCAGGGGCCCTACGAGCAGTACTTC. Its translation is CATSFKGQGPYEQYF.